This T cell receptor beta chain was sequenced during a study of radiotherapy plus CTLA-4 blockade in lung cancer. Study summary: Objective responses arose in approximately 20% of patients, and approximately 31% experienced disease control.

On this clone itself: Its target is not known. Other DNA sequences of this sample code for an identical CDR3.

From germline, CDR1 is SGHNT and CDR2 YYREEE (reference sequence). The CDR3 has 17 amino acids. V was pared by 4 bases and J by 13 bases, with 27 bases between. TCRdb's table, derived via immunoSEQ multiplex PCR, lists solely in-frame clones and lacks some. Among 70,000 to 90,000 clones listed, 60% to 85% were seen once. Study-level results: Early clone dynamics of blood T cells, plus interferon-beta, reportedly predicted response best. The study found tumor-derived TCR clones expanded in blood after radiotherapy plus ipilimumab.

This material consisted of peripheral blood, taken from a patient treated with radiotherapy plus ipilimumab. This sequence was found in a human donor with non-small cell lung cancer whose response to radiotherapy plus ipilimumab could not be evaluated. Some clones in this sample may be carry-over from other donors' samples. The chain employs TRBV5-4 and TRBJ1-6; possible D gene TRBD1, 6 bases. Here the CDR3 reads CASSKDQGRIPSSPLHF. DNA of the CDR3: TGTGCCAGCAGCAAAGACCAGGGGCGGATCCCCTCTTCCCCCCTCCACTTT.